This T cell receptor (beta chain) was observed in a study of cytomegalovirus exposure and HLA in healthy donors. For the study at large: Researchers found that about four fifths of around 400 genotyped donors fell within the Caucasian-associated ancestry cluster.

The primer mix had 60 Vbeta and 13 Jbeta primers. Produced via immunoSEQ multiplex PCR; TCRdb's table is partial and in-frame only. Of some 190,000 clones listed, about 80% are singletons. The V gene's germline CDR1 is KGHSH and CDR2 LQKENI. This CDR3 has 12 residues. V was clipped by 2 bases and J by 10 bases, with 11 bases between them. V gene TRBV18 combines with J gene TRBJ1-1; D may be TRBD1 (6 bases). The TCR originated in a man in his late teens or twenties in good health and CMV-seronegative. The sequencing sample was made of PBMCs. The CDR3 reads CASSPGAGAAFF. CDR3 coding DNA: TGTGCCAGCTCACCAGGTGCGGGGGCAGCTTTCTTT.